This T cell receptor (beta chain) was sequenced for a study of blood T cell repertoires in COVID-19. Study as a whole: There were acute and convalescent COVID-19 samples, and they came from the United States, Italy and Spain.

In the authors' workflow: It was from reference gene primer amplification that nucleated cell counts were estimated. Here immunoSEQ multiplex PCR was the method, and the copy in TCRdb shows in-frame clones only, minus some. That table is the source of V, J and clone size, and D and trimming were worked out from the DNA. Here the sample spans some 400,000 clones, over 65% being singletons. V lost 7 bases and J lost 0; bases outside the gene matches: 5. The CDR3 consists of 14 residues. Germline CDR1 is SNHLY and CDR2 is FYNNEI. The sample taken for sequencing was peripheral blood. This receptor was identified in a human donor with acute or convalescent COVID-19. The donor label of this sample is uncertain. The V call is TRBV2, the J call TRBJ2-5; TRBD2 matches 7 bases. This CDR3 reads CASMGLQYQETQYF. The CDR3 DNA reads TGTGCCAGCATGGGACTACAGTACCAAGAGACCCAGTACTTC.